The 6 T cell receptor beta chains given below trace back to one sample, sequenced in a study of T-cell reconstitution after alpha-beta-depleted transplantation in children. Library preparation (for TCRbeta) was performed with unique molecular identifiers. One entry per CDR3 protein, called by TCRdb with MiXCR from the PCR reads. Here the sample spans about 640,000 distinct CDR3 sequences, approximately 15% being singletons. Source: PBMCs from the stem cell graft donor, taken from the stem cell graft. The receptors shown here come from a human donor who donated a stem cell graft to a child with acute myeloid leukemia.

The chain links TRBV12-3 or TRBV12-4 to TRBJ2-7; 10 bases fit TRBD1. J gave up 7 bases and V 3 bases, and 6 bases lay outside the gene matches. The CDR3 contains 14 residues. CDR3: CASSLRTGGSEQYF. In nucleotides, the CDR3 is TGTGCCAGCAGTTTGCGGACAGGGGGAAGTGAGCAGTACTTC.

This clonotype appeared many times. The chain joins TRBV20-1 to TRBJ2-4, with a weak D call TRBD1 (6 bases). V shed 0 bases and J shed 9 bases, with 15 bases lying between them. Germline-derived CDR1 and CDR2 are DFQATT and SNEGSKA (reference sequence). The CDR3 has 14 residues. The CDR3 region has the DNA TGCAGTGCTAGAGACCTCAGGGGATCGGTCATTCAGTACTTC. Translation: CSARDLRGSVIQYF.

The CDR3 DNA sequence: TGTGCCTGGACGACAGGGACGGGCGCCATGAACACTGAAGCTTTCTTT. It yields the protein CAWTTGTGAMNTEAFF. The chain couples TRBV30 to TRBJ1-1; 7 bases agree with TRBD1. Unmatched junction bases numbered 11, after V lost 4 bases and J lost 0 bases. The CDR3 extends over 16 amino acids. CDR1 and CDR2 from the germline V gene are GTSNPN and SVGIG (reference sequence).

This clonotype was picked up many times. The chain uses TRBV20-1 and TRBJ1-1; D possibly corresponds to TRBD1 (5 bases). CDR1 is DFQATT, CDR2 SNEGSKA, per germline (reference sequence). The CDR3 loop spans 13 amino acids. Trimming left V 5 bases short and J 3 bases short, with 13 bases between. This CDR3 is CSAGRGPDTEAFF. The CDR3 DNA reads TGCAGTGCTGGGCGGGGACCAGACACTGAAGCTTTCTTT.

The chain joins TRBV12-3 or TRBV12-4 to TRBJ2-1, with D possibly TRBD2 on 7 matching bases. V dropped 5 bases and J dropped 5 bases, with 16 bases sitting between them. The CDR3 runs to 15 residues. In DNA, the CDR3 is TGTGCCAGCAGTACCGGGGGGCCCACCCACAATGAGCAGTTCTTC. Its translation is CASSTGGPTHNEQFF.

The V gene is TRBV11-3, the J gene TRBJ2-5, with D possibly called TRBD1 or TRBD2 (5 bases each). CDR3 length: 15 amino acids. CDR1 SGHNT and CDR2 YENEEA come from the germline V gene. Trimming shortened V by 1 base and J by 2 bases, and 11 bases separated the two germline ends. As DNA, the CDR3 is TGTGCCAGCAGCTTAGGACAGCGGCAACAAGAGACCCAGTACTTC. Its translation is CASSLGQRQQETQYF.